These 24 T cell receptor beta chains came from one sample sequenced in a study of blood T cell repertoires in COVID-19. TCRdb's table, derived via immunoSEQ multiplex PCR, lists solely in-frame clones and lacks some. The sample shows about 160,000 clones, around 90% of them seen only once. The sample comprised PBMCs or T cells enriched from blood (not recorded which). These receptors were collected from a woman between 40 and 55 years old who had been exposed to COVID-19.

The chain employs TRBV6-1 and TRBJ1-2; perhaps TRBD1 as D (5 bases). CDR1 and CDR2 (germline): MNHNS, SASEGT. V was cut by 4 bases and J by 0 bases, with 15 bases left in between. The CDR3 is 16 residues long. CDR3 protein: CASSGSSGEANYGYTF. In DNA, the CDR3 is TGTGCCAGCAGTGGTAGTTCGGGGGAGGCTAACTATGGCTACACCTTC.

J is TRBJ1-1 and V is TRBV11-2; 8 positions agree with TRBD1. Germline values: CDR1 SGHAT, CDR2 FQNNGV. The CDR3 has 14 amino acids. V shed 4 bases, J shed 4 bases, and the junction held 5 bases outside the gene matches. CDR3 sequence (DNA): TGTGCCAGCAGCTCATCAGGGGGCATCACTGAAGCTTTCTTT. Translated, it gives CASSSSGGITEAFF.

The chain combines TRBV4-1 with TRBJ2-2; TRBD2 is a possible D gene (5 bases). The CDR3 covers 14 residues. Trimming removed 0 bases from V and 4 bases from J, with 6 bases in between. Germline loops: CDR1 MGHRA, CDR2 YSYEKL. The CDR3 protein is CASSQDEGTGELFF. The DNA of the CDR3 is TGCGCCAGCAGCCAAGATGAGGGCACCGGGGAGCTGTTTTTT.

This sequence joins TRBV2 and TRBJ2-6; 12 bases line up with TRBD1. V lost 8 bases and J lost 2; bases outside the gene matches: 7. Germline V lookup: CDR1 SNHLY, CDR2 FYNNEI. This CDR3 spans 17 amino acids. CDR3 DNA: TGTGCCAGCCACCGGGACAGGGGGCTTACTGGGGCCAACGTCCTGACTTTC. The encoded protein is CASHRDRGLTGANVLTF.

The V gene is TRBV6-5, the J gene TRBJ2-3; 9 nucleotides agree with TRBD2. After removal of 1 base from V and 6 bases from J, the junction contained 8 bases not matched to a gene. The CDR3 has 16 residues. Germline assignment: CDR1 MNHEY and CDR2 SVGAGI. The CDR3 protein is CASSYFSGGGRDTQYF. CDR3 coding DNA: TGTGCCAGCAGTTACTTTAGCGGGGGCGGGAGGGATACGCAGTATTTT.

The chain recombines TRBV21-1 with TRBJ1-5; the DNA was not used to check the table's D call, TRBD1. TRBV21-1 is noted as a pseudogene. The CDR3 covers 12 residues. The CDR3: CASRLTGKPQHF. The CDR3 coding sequence is TGTGCCAGCCGTCTGACAGGGAAGCCCCAGCATTTT.

V gene TRBV5-6 combines with J gene TRBJ1-1; tentative D call: TRBD1 (6 bases). Germline CDR1 SGHDT, CDR2 YYEEEE. V dropped 6 bases and J dropped 0 bases, with 12 bases sitting between them. The CDR3 has 14 residues. The CDR3 loop is CASTYGGMNTEAFF. CDR3 in DNA: TGTGCCAGCACCTATGGGGGCATGAACACTGAAGCTTTCTTT.

V and J are TRBV29-1 and TRBJ2-1; unclear D gene. Germline V gives CDR1 SQVTM, CDR2 ANQGSEA. The CDR3 runs to 10 residues. V was trimmed by 7 bases and J by 2 bases, leaving 3 bases between them. The CDR3 bases are TGCAGCGCCGCCTACAATGAGCAGTTCTTC. Translated: CSAAYNEQFF.

The chain couples TRBV20-1 to TRBJ2-1; the D is unclear. The V end was cut by 3 bases, the J end by 5 bases, with 11 bases between. The CDR3 totals 13 residues. Per germline, CDR1 DFQATT and CDR2 SNEGSKA (reference sequence). The CDR3 bases are TGCAGTGCTAGTGATGTCCGCGACAATGAGCAGTTCTTC. It yields the protein CSASDVRDNEQFF.

The chain uses TRBV6-5 and TRBJ2-7, with 9 bases matching TRBD1. Germline V gene lookup returns CDR1 MNHEY and CDR2 SVGAGI. Trimming cost V 11 bases and J 7 bases; bases outside gene matches: 15. The CDR3 covers 14 residues. CDR3: CAGAGTGWPGEQYF. The CDR3 region has the DNA TGTGCCGGAGCGGGGACAGGGTGGCCGGGGGAGCAGTACTTC.

This clone was recorded only once. The chain is built from TRBV7-9 and TRBJ2-5; D gene uncertain. This CDR3 is built from 13 residues. The V and J ends lost 1 base and 5 bases respectively, with 8 bases between them. Germline-derived CDR1 and CDR2 are SEHNR and FQNEAQ (reference sequence). CDR3 sequence reads: CASSLVNTETQYF. CDR3 nucleotide sequence: TGTGCCAGCAGCTTAGTAAACACGGAGACCCAGTACTTC.

The rearrangement joins TRBV5-1 to TRBJ1-5; 9 nucleotides line up with TRBD1. Per germline, CDR1 SGHRS and CDR2 YFSETQ. The CDR3 extends over 15 amino acids. V lost 5 bases and J lost 7; bases outside the gene matches: 10. CDR3: CASRRTGGHEQPQHF. DNA for the CDR3: TGCGCCAGCAGAAGAACAGGGGGCCACGAGCAGCCCCAGCATTTT.

The rearrangement uses TRBV5-5 and TRBJ2-5; 7 nucleotides match TRBD1. The germline gives CDR1 SGHKS, CDR2 YYEKEE (reference sequence). Trimming took 3 bases from V and 4 from J; bases not matched to a gene: 9. The CDR3 covers 15 residues. Here the CDR3 reads CASSSMLTGTETQYF. The CDR3 DNA follows: TGTGCCAGCAGCTCCATGCTGACAGGGACAGAGACCCAGTACTTC. The full variable domain, its missing parts supplied by reference TRBV5-5 and TRBJ2-5, is DAGVTQSPTHLIKTRGQQVTLRCSPISGHKSVSWYQQVLGQGPQFIFQYYEKEERGRGNFPDRFSARQFPNYSSELNVNALLLGDSALYLCASSSMLTGTETQYFGPGTRLLVL.

The CDR3 spells CASSMDPTSGSKNLQYF. CDR3 DNA sequence: TGTGCCAGCAGTATGGACCCGACTAGCGGGAGTAAGAACTTGCAGTATTTT. The chain has TRBV6-4 and TRBJ2-3; TRBD2 aligns across 12 bases. V was clipped by 5 bases and J by 11 bases; unmatched bases: 17. Germline CDR1 reads MRHNA; CDR2 reads SNTAGT. The CDR3 is made up of 17 amino acids.

V and J are TRBV6-6 and TRBJ1-1; D might be TRBD1 (5 bases). Germline V gene data show CDR1 as MNHNY and CDR2 as SVGAGI (reference sequence). The CDR3 runs 17 residues. The V gene lost 5 bases and the J gene lost 1 base, with 20 bases spanning the gap. The CDR3 reads CASSRYRGDWGNTEAFF. The CDR3 DNA sequence: TGTGCCAGCAGTCGATACCGGGGGGACTGGGGGAACACTGAAGCTTTCTTT.

V and J are TRBV24-1 and TRBJ1-1, with 8 positions matching TRBD1. This CDR3 comprises 14 residues. The V gene's germline CDR1 is KGHDR and CDR2 SFDVKD. Losses at the gene ends were 10 bases for V and 0 bases for J; bases not matched to a gene: 6. The CDR3 DNA sequence: TGTGCCACTAGACGGGACAGGTTGAACACTGAAGCTTTCTTT. Amino acids: CATRRDRLNTEAFF.

The rearrangement joins TRBV27 to TRBJ2-2, with D possibly TRBD1 on 5 matching bases. Trimming removed 6 bases from V and 8 bases from J, with 13 bases in between. Germline-derived CDR1 and CDR2 are MNHEY and SMNVEV (reference sequence). The CDR3 consists of 13 residues. CDR3 sequence: CASSRRQGGELFF. DNA for the CDR3: TGTGCCAGCAGCCGCCGCCAGGGTGGGGAGCTGTTTTTT.

In its sample, this clone was seen once. This chain uses TRBV5-8 with TRBJ1-1; possibly TRBD1 for D (6 bases). Trimming took off 1 base at V and 5 bases at J, with 15 bases between the two ends. This CDR3 region has 15 residues. Germline assignment: CDR1 SGHTS and CDR2 YDEGEE. The chain's CDR3 is CASSLSLGARTEAFF. For the CDR3, the DNA is TGTGCCAGCAGCTTGTCTCTGGGGGCTAGGACTGAAGCTTTCTTT. The variable domain in full, completed from reference TRBV5-8 and TRBJ1-1, reads EAGVTQSPTHLIKTRGQQATLRCSPISGHTSVYWYQQALGLGLQFLLWYDEGEERNRGNFPPRFSGRQFPNYSSELNVNALELEDSALYLCASSLSLGARTEAFFGQGTRLTVV.

This sequence joins TRBV6-5 and TRBJ1-2; 8 bases match TRBD1. The germline V gene encodes CDR1 MNHEY and CDR2 SVGAGI. The CDR3 runs 15 residues. Trimming at V came to 6 bases and at J to 1 base, leaving 7 bases not matched to a gene. CDR3 sequence (DNA): TGTGCCAGCAGCCAACAGGGGGGTCTTAACTATGGCTACACCTTC. Translated: CASSQQGGLNYGYTF.

This sequence joins TRBV9 and TRBJ2-7, with D possibly matching TRBD1 (6 bases). With 0 bases removed from V and 7 bases from J, the gap between germline ends came to 17 bases. The germline CDR1 and CDR2 sequences are SGDLS and YYNGEE. The CDR3 runs 15 residues. In nucleotides, the CDR3 is TGTGCCAGCAGCGTAGATGGACAGCCGGTAGGGGAGCAGTACTTC. Protein: CASSVDGQPVGEQYF.

The chain carries TRBV28 and TRBJ2-1, with TRBD2 as a possible D gene (5 bases). CDR3 size: 14 residues. Germline values: CDR1 MDHEN, CDR2 SYDVKM. Trimming cost V 6 bases and J 7 bases, with 16 bases left between them. The CDR3: CASSRPRSGNEQFF. CDR3 sequence (DNA): TGTGCCAGCAGCCGGCCCAGGTCGGGGAATGAGCAGTTCTTC.

The chain has TRBV4-1 and TRBJ1-2; no clear D gene. Germline V gives CDR1 MGHRA, CDR2 YSYEKL. The V end was cut by 1 base, the J end by 5 bases, with 11 bases between. This CDR3 contains 14 residues. The CDR3 region has the DNA TGCGCCAGCAGCCAAGGCTCGACGGGGTATGGCTACACCTTC. Its translation is CASSQGSTGYGYTF.

This chain uses TRBV27 with TRBJ2-2; the D is unclear. The CDR3 sequence is 15 residues long. The germline V gene encodes CDR1 MNHEY and CDR2 SMNVEV (reference sequence). V lost 6 bases and J lost 2, with 13 bases in between. CDR3 protein: CASRLERSNTGELFF. Here the CDR3 DNA reads TGTGCCAGCAGATTGGAGAGATCAAACACCGGGGAGCTGTTTTTT.

This sequence joins TRBV29-1 and TRBJ1-1; 9 bases fit TRBD1. V shed 4 bases and J 4 bases; nucleotides not matched to a gene: 4. Germline-derived CDR1 and CDR2 are SQVTM and ANQGSEA. This CDR3 has 13 residues. The CDR3: CSVGDRAGTEAFF. The CDR3 region has the DNA TGCAGCGTTGGGGACAGGGCTGGCACTGAAGCTTTCTTT.